This entry describes one TCR beta chain. Antigen unknown. This sample was taken from a study of Ad26.COV2.S vaccination and SARS-CoV-2 variants. Findings and caveats of the study: Vaccine and placebo groups showed comparable non-spike TCR breadth. Spike-specific TCR breadth ran higher among vaccine recipients than placebo recipients. Reported findings describe substantial breadth in spike-specific CD8+ and CD4+ T cell responses following vaccination.

The CDR3 sequence is 15 residues long. Germline values: CDR1 SGHNT, CDR2 YYREEE (reference sequence). The V segment lost 4 bases and the J segment 1 base; nucleotides outside the gene matches: 5. The method was immunoSEQ multiplex PCR; TCRdb's version includes in-frame clones alone and lacks a portion of them. This table has over 85,000 clones, more than 65% appearing once. This receptor was identified in a human donor who had recovered from COVID-19. The chain links TRBV5-4 to TRBJ1-1, with 9 bases matching TRBD1. Sequencing was performed on peripheral blood, taken after recovery from COVID-19. CDR3 nucleotides: TGTGCCAGCAGCCCACAGGGGGCCGAGAACACTGAAGCTTTCTTT. Its translation: CASSPQGAENTEAFF.